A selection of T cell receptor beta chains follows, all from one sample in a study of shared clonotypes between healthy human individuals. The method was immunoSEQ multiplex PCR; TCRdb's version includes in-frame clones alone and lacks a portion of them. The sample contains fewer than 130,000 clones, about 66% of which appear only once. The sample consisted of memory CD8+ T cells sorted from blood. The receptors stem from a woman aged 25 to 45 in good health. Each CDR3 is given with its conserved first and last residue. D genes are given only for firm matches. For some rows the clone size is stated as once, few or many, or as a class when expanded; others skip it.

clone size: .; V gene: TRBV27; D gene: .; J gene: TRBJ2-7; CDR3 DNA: TGTGCCAGCAGTTTTTCGTCAGTTAGCTCCTACGAGCAGTACTTC; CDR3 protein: CASSFSSVSSYEQYF
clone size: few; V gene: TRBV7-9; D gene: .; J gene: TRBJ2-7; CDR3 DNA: TGTGCCAGCAGACCTACACCTTTAGACGAGCAGTACTTC; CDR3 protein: CASRPTPLDEQYF
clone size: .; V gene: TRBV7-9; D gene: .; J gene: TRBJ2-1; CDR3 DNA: TGTGCCAGCAGCTGGGTGGGGGGAGACGAGCAGTTCTTC; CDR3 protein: CASSWVGGDEQFF
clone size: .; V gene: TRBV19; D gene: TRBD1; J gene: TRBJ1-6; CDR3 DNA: TGTGCCAGTAGTGGCTCAGGGGGCGGATCACCCCTCCACTTT; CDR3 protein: CASSGSGGGSPLHF
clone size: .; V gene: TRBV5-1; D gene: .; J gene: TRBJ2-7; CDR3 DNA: TGCGCCAGCAGTGAGGGAGGTAACTCCTACGAGCAGTACTTC; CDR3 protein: CASSEGGNSYEQYF
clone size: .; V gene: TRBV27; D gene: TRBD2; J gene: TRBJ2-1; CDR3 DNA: TGTGCCAGCAGTCATACTAGCGGGGCTTACAATGAGCAGTTCTTC; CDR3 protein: CASSHTSGAYNEQFF
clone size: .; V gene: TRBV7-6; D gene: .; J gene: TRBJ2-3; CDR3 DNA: TGTGCCAGCAGCCCCGGACTCACAGATACGCAGTATTTT; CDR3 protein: CASSPGLTDTQYF
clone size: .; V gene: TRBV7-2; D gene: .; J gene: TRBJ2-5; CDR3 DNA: TGTGCCAGCAGCACCACTAGGACCCAAGAGACCCAGTACTTC; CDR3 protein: CASSTTRTQETQYF
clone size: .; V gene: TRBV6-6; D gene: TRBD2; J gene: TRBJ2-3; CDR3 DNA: TGTGCCAGCAGTTCGCGCGGGAGCCCAGATACGCAGTATTTT; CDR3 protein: CASSSRGSPDTQYF
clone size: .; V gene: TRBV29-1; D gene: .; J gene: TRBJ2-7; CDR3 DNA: TGCAGCGTTGAGATGACATCATCCTACGAGCAGTACTTC; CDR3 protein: CSVEMTSSYEQYF
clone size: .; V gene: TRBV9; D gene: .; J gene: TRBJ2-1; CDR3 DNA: TGTGCCAGCAGCCTTGTGGGGAACTACAATGAGCAGTTCTTC; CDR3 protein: CASSLVGNYNEQFF
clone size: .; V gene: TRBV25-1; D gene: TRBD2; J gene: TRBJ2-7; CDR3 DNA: TGTGCCAGCAGTGAATCGGCTAGCGGTCCCTACGAGCAGTACTTC; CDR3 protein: CASSESASGPYEQYF
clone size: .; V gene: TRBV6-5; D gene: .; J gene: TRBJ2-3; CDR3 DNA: TGTGCCAGCAGTGGGGTGAGCGGTGACGCAGATACGCAGTATTTT; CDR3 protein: CASSGVSGDADTQYF
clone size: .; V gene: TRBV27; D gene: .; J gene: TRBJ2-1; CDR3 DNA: TGTGCCAGCAGTTCACAACCAATAAACAATGAGCAGTTCTTC; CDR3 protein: CASSSQPINNEQFF
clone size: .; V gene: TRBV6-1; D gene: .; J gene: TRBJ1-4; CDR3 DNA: TGTGCCAGCAGCGACCTAGGAGGGACGGGAGAAAAACTGTTTTTT; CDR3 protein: CASSDLGGTGEKLFF
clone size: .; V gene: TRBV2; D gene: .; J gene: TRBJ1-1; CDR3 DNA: TGTGCCAGCAGTGAAGGCGCGTGGCGGATCACTGAAGCTTTCTTT; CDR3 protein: CASSEGAWRITEAFF
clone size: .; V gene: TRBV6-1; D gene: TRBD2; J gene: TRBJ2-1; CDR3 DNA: TGTGCCAGCCATTCCCAAAAGGTCGGGGGGAATGAGCAGTTCTTC; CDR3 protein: CASHSQKVGGNEQFF
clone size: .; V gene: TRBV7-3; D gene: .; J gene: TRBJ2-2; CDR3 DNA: TGTGCCAGCAGCTTAGTAGGTGTCGGGGAGCTGTTTTTT; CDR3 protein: CASSLVGVGELFF
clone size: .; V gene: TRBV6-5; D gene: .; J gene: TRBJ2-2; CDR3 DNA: TGTGCCAGCAGTTATGAGGGAGAGACCGGGGAGCTGTTTTTT; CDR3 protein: CASSYEGETGELFF
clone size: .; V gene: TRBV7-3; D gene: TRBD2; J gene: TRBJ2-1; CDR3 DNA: TGTGCCAGCAGCTTAATCCCACTAGCGGGACCTCTCTCCTACAATGAGCAGTTCTTC; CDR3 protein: CASSLIPLAGPLSYNEQFF
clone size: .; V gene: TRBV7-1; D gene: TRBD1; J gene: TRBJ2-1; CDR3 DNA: TGTGCCAGCAGTCCCGGGACAGGATTTTCTAGCTCCTACAATGAGCAGTTCTTC; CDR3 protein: CASSPGTGFSSSYNEQFF
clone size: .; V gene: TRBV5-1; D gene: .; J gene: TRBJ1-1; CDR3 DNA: TGCGCCAGCAGCTTGGGTTCGTACAGTGTGAACACTGAAGCTTTCTTT; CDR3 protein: CASSLGSYSVNTEAFF
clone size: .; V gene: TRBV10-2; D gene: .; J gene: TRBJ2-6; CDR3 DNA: TGCGCCAGCAGTTTGAGGGGGGGCTCTGGGGCCAACGTCCTGACTTTC; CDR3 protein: CASSLRGGSGANVLTF
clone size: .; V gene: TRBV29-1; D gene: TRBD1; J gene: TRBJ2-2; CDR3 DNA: TGCAGCGTTGGCAGGACAGGGGTTGGTTTCGGGGAGCTGTTTTTT; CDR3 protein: CSVGRTGVGFGELFF
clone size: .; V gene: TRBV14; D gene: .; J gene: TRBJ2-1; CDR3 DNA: TGTGCCAGCAGCCAGCTTCTAGTTAATGAGCAGTTCTTC; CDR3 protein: CASSQLLVNEQFF
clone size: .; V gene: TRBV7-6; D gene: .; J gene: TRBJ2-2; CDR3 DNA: TGTGCCAGCAGCTTAGAAGTGGCGGATACCGGGGAGCTGTTTTTT; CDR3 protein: CASSLEVADTGELFF
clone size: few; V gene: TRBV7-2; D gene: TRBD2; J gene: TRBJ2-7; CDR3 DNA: TGTGCCAGCAGCTTAGCGGGAGGGCCATACGAGCAGTACTTC; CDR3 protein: CASSLAGGPYEQYF
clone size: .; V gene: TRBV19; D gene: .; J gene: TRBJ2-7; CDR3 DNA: TGTGCCAGTAGTACCTCCCCGGGCTACGAGCAGTACTTC; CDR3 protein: CASSTSPGYEQYF
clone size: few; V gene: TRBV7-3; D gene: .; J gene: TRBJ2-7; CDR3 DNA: TGTGCCAGCAGCTTATCGTCCTGGAGCGAGCAGTACTTC; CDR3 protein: CASSLSSWSEQYF
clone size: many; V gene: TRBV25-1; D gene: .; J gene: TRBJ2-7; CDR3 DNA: TGTGCCAGCAGTGAAAACGCACAGGGTGGACCCTACGAGCAGTACTTC; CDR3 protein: CASSENAQGGPYEQYF
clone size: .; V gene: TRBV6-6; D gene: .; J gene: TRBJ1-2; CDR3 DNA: TGTGCCAGCAGTTACCCCTACCGGGTCGGCTACACCTTC; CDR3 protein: CASSYPYRVGYTF
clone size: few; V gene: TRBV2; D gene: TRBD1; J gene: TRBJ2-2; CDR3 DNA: TGTGCCAGCAGAGCGGACAGGGCGGGCACCGGGGAGCTGTTTTTT; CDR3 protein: CASRADRAGTGELFF
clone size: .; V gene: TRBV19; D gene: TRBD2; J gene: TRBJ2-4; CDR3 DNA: TGTGCCAGTAGTTTCGGGCTAGCGGGAGTGAGGGGAAACATTCAGTACTTC; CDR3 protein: CASSFGLAGVRGNIQYF
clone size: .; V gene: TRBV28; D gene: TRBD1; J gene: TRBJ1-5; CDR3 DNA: TGTGCCAGCAGTTTAAGGGGGACAGGGGGTCAGCCCCAGCATTTT; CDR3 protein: CASSLRGTGGQPQHF
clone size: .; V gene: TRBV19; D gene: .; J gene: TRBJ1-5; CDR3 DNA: TGTGCCAGTAGTATAGGTCAGAAGGATCAGCCCCAGCATTTT; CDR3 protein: CASSIGQKDQPQHF
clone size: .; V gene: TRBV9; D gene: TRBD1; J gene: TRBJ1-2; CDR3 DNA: TGTGCCAGCAGCGCCAGACAGGGGGATATTGGCTACACCTTC; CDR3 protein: CASSARQGDIGYTF
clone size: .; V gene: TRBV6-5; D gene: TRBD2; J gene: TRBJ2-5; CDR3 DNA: TGTGCCAGCAGTTACTGGGGAGGGGCAATGGAGACCCAGTACTTC; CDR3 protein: CASSYWGGAMETQYF
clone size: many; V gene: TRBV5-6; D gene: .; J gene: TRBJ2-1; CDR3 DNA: TGTGCCAGCACACCCCACTTGAGTAGCGGCCACAACAATGAGCAGTTCTTC; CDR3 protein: CASTPHLSSGHNNEQFF
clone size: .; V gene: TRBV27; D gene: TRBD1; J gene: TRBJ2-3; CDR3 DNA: TGTGCCAGCAGCAACCCGGACAGGGGCAAGACAGATACGCAGTATTTT; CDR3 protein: CASSNPDRGKTDTQYF
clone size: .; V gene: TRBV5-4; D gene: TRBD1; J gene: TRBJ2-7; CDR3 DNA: TGTGCCAGCAGCTTTAAACTCAGGCAGGGGGCCCACGAGCAGTACTTC; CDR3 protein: CASSFKLRQGAHEQYF
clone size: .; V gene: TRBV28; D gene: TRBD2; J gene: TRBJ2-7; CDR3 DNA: TGTGCCAGCAGTCCCGGACTAGCGGGTTCCTCCTCCTACGAGCAGTACTTC; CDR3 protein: CASSPGLAGSSSYEQYF
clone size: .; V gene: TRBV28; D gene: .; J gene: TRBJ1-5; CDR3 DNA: TGTGCCAGTCAGTGGGGATGGTATCAGCCCCAGCATTTT; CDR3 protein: CASQWGWYQPQHF
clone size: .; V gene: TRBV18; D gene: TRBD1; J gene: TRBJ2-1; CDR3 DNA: TGTGCCAGCTCACCACCGACAGGGTGGAATGAGCAGTTCTTC; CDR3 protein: CASSPPTGWNEQFF
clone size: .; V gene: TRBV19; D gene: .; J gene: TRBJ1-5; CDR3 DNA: TGTGCCAGTAGTACATACGGGGGTTGGGGAAATCAGCCCCAGCATTTT; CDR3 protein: CASSTYGGWGNQPQHF
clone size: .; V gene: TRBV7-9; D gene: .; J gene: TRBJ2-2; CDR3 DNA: TGTGCCAGCAGCTTAGTAGGCCAAACCGGGGAGCTGTTTTTT; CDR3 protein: CASSLVGQTGELFF